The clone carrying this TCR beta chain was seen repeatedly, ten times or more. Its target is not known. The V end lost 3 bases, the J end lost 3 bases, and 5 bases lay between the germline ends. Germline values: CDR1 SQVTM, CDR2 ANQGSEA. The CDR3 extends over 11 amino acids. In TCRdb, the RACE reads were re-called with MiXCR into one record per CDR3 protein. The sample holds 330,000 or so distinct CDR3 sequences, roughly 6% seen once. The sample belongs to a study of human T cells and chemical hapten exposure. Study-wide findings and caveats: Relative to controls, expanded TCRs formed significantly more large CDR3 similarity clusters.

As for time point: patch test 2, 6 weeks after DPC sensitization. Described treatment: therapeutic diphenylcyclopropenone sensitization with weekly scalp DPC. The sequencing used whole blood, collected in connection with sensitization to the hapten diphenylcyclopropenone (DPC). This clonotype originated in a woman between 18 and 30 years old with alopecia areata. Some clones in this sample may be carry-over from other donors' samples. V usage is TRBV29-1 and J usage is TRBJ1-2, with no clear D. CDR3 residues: CSVDRYYGYTF. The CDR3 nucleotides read TGCAGCGTTGACCGGTACTATGGCTACACCTTC.